This TCR beta chain was retrieved from a study of cytomegalovirus exposure and HLA in healthy donors. Study-level points and caveats: One later analysis reportedly identified an Asian-associated ancestry cluster that showed fewer N-insertions than the roughly 620-donor mean.

Comments on this clone: Antigen: not known.

The study ran its PCR with 60 Vbeta and 13 Jbeta primers. Measured with immunoSEQ multiplex PCR; TCRdb has only the in-frame clones, and not every one. The repertoire holds about 170,000 clones, roughly three quarters seen once, with 7.1% in the top ten. Regarding donors, all were healthy bone marrow donors. Donors counted as nominally healthy when sampled, yet unrecorded immune exposures were likely. This sequence was found in a middle-aged man in good health and CMV-seropositive. Sequencing was carried out using PBMCs.

The CDR3, as DNA: TGTGCCAGCGGAAGGAAATCTGGCAGGGTGGGCGCTTTCTTT. Translating it yields CASGRKSGRVGAFF. J is TRBJ1-1 and V is TRBV21-1; TRBD1 was called by the table and not checked on the DNA. TRBV21-1 is a listed pseudogene. The CDR3 spans 14 residues.